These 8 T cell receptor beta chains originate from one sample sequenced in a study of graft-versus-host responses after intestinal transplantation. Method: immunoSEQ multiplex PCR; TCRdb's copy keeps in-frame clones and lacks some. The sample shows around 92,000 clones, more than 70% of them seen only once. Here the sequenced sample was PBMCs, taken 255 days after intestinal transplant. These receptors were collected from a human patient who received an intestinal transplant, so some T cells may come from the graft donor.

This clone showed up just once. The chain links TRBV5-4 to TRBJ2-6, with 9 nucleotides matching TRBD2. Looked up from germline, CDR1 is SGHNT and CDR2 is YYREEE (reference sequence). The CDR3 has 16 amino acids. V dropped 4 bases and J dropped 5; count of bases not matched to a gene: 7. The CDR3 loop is CASSPSGAKWANVLTF. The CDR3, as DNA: TGTGCCAGCAGCCCTAGCGGGGCTAAGTGGGCCAACGTCCTGACTTTC.

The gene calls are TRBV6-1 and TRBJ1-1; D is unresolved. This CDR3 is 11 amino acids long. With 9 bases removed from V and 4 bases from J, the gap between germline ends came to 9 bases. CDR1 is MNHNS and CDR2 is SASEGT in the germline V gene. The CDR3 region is CASPGSTEAFF. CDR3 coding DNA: TGTGCCAGTCCCGGGAGCACTGAAGCTTTCTTT.

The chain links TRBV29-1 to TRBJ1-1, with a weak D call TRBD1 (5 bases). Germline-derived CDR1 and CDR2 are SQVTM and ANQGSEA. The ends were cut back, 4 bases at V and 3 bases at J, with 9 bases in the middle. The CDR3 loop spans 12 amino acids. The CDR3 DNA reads TGCAGCGTTGCAGGGCGGTACACTGAAGCTTTCTTT. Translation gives CSVAGRYTEAFF. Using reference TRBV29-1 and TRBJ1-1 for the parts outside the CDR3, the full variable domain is SAVISQKPSRDICQRGTSLTIQCQVDSQVTMMFWYRQQPGQSLTLIATANQGSEATYESGFVIDKFPISRPNLTFSTLTVSNMSPEDSSIYLCSVAGRYTEAFFGQGTRLTVV.

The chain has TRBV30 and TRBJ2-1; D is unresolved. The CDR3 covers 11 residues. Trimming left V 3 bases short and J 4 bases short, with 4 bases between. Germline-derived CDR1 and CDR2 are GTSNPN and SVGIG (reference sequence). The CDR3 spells CAWSNYNEQFF. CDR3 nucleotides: TGTGCCTGGAGCAATTACAATGAGCAGTTCTTC.

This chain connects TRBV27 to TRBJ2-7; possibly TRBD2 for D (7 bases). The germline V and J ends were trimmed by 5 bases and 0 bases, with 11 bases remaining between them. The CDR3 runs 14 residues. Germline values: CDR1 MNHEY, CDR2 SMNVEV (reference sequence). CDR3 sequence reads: CASSVGGASYEQYF. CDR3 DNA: TGTGCCAGCAGTGTAGGGGGGGCCTCCTACGAGCAGTACTTC.

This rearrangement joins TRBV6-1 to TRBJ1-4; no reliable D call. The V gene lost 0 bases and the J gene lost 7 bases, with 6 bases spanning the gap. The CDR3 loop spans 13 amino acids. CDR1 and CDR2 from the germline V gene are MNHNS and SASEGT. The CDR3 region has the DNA TGTGCCAGCAGTGAAGCTGGAGGTGAAAAACTGTTTTTT. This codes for CASSEAGGEKLFF.

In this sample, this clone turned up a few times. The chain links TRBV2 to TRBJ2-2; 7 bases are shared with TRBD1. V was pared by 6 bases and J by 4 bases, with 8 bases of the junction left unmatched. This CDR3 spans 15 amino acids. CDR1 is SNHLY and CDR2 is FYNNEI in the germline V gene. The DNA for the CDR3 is TGTGCCAGCAGGTATGGACAGGACTTCACCGGGGAGCTGTTTTTT. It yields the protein CASRYGQDFTGELFF.

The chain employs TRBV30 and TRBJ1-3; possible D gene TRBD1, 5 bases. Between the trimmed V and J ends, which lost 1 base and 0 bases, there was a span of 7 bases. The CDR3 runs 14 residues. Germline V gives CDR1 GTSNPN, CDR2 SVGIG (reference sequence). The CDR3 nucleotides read TGTGCCTGGAGTGGGGACCTCTCTGGAAACACCATATATTTT. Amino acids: CAWSGDLSGNTIYF.